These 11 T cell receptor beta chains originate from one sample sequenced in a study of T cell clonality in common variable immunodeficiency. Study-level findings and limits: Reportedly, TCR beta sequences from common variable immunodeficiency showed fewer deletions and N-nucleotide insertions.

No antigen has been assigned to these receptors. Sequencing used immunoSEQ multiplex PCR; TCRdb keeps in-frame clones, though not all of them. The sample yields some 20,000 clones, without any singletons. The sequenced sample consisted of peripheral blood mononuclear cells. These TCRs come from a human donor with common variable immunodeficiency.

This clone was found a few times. CDR3 in amino acids: CASSLGPGGGYGKNIQYF. The part of the CDR3 DNA that was read is TGCGCCAGCAGCTTGGGTCCGGGGGGCGGTTACGGCAAAAACATT. The chain recombines TRBV5-1 with TRBJ2-4, with TRBD2 as a possible D gene (7 bases). The read halts 3 residues ahead of the CDR3 end, with the missing end drawn from the germline J gene. CDR1 and CDR2 (germline): SGHRS, YFSETQ. Trimming shortened V by 0 bases and J by 3 bases, and 19 bases separated the two germline ends. The CDR3 totals 18 residues. Variable domain in full (rest from reference TRBV5-1 and TRBJ2-4): KAGVTQTPRYLIKTRGQQVTLSCSPISGHRSVSWYQQTPGQGLQFLFEYFSETQRNKGNFPGRFSGRQFSNSRSEMNVSTLELGDSALYLCASSLGPGGGYGKNIQYFGAGTRLSVL.

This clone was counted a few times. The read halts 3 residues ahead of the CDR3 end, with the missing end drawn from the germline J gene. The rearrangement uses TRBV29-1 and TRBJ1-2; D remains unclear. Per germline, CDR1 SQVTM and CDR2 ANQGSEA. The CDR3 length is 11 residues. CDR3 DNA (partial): TGCAGCGTTGAAGGGCTTTTAGGC. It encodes CSVEGLLG. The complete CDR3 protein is CSVEGLLGYTF.

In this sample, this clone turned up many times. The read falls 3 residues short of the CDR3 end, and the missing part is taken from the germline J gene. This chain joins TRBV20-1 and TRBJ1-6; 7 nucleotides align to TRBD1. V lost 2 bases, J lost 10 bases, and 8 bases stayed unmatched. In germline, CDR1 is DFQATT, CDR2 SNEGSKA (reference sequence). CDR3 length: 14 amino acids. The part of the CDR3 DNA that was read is TGCAGTGCTAGAAGCGACAGGGAAGGATCACCC. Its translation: CSARSDREGSP. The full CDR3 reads CSARSDREGSPLHF.

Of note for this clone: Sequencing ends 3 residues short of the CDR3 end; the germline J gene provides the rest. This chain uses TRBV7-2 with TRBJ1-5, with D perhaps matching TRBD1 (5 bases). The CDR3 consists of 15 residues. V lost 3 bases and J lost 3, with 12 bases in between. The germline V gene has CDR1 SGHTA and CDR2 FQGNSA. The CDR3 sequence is CASSLVGGTNQPQHF. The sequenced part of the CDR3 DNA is TGTGCCAGCAGCTTGGTCGGGGGGACCAATCAGCCC. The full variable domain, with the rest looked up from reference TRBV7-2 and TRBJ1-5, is GAGVSQSPSNKVTEKGKDVELRCDPISGHTALYWYRQSLGQGLEFLIYFQGNSAPDKSGLPSDRFSAERTGGSVSTLTIQRTQQEDSAVYLCASSLVGGTNQPQHFGDGTRLSIL.

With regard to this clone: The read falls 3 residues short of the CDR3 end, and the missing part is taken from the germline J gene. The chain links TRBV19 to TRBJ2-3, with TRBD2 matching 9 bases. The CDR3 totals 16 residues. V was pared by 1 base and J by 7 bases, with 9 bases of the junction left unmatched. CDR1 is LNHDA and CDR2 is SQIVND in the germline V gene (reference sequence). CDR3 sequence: CASSIVWAGGSNTQYF. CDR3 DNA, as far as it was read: TGTGCCAGTAGTATAGTGTGGGCGGGAGGGTCGAATACG.

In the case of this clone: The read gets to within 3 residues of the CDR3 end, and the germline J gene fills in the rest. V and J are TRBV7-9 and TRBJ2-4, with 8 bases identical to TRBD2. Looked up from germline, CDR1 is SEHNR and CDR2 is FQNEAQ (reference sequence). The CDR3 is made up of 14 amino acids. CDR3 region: CASSSAIGGAFQYF. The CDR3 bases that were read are TGTGCCAGCAGCTCGGCGATCGGGGGGGCCTTT.

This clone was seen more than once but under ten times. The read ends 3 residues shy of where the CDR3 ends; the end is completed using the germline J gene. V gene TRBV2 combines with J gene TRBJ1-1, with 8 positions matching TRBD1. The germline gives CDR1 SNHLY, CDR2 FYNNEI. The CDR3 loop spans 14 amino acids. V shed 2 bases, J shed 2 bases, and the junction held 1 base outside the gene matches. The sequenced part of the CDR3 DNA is TGTGCCAGCAGTGAACAGGGGGCTAACACTGAA. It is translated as CASSEQGANTE. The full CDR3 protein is CASSEQGANTEAFF.

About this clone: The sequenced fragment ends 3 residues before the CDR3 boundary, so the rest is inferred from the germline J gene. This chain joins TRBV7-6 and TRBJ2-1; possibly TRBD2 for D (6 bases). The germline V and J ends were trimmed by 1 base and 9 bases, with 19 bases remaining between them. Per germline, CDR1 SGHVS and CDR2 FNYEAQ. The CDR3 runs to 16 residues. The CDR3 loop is CASSLVNPISAGEQFF. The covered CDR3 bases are TGTGCCAGCAGCTTAGTGAACCCGATATCAGCGGGTGAG.

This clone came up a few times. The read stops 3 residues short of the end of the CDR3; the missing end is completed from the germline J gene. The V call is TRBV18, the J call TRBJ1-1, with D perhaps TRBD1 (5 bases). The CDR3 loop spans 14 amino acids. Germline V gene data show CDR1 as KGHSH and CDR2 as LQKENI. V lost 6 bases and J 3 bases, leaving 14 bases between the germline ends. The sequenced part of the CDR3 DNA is TGTGCCAGCTCGGCGACACGGGGGGACACTGAA. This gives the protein CASSATRGDTE. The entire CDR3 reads CASSATRGDTEAFF.

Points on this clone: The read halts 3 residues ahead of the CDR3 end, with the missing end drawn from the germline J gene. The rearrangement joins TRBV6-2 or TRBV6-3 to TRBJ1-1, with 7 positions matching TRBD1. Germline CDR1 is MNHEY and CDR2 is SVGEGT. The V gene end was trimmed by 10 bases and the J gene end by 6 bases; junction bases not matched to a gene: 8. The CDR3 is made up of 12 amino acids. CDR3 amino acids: CATIGGGPEAFF. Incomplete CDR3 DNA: TGTGCCACCATCGGAGGGGGCCCTGAA.

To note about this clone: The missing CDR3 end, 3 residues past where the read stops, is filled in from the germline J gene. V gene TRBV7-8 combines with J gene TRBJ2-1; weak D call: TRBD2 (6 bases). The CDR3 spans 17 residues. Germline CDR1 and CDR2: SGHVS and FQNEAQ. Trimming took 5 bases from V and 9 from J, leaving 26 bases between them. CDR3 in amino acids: CASSLGHGDLAIGEQFF. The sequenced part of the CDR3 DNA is TGTGCCAGCAGCCTAGGGCATGGGGACCTAGCGATCGGTGAG.